This T cell receptor (beta chain) was recorded in a study of CD8+ T cells in alopecia areata. On this clone: As yet, its antigen is unknown.

The CDR3 contains 14 residues. Per the germline V gene, CDR1 is SGHVS and CDR2 is FQNEAQ. Deletions cut 1 base from V and 4 bases from J, with 10 bases between. Reverse transcribed after extraction, RNA yielded cDNA as the sequencing template. Method: immunoSEQ multiplex PCR; TCRdb's copy keeps in-frame clones and lacks some. Of about 110,000 clones detected, around 55% appear once; the ten largest clones hold less than 25%. The study, taken as a whole, reports: Normal scalp showed lower clonality than lesional scalp, especially alopecia totalis/universalis. Scalp sequencing also captures normal skin's resident alphabeta T cells. Among patients, TCR sharing was less clear than in mice, a difference possibly due in part to HLA diversity in the patient population.

The sequence came from a human donor in good health. The rearrangement links TRBV7-8 to TRBJ1-2, with D tentatively TRBD1 (5 bases). The specimen was CD8+ T cells sorted from blood. The CDR3 protein is CASSLDRGSYGYTF. The DNA for the CDR3 is TGTGCCAGCAGCTTAGATCGGGGGAGCTATGGCTACACCTTC. Full variable domain (rest looked up from reference TRBV7-8 and TRBJ1-2): GAGVSQSPRYKVAKRGQDVALRCDPISGHVSLFWYQQALGQGPEFLTYFQNEAQLDKSGLPSDRFFAERPEGSVSTLKIQRTQQEDSAVYLCASSLDRGSYGYTFGSGTRLTVV.